This T cell receptor beta chain was found in a study of blood T cell repertoires in COVID-19. The participants were between roughly 18 and 100 years old and came from under 25 US areas. In the study's own analysis: It was from reference gene primer amplification that nucleated cell counts were estimated. Some clones are missing from TCRdb's copy, which holds only in-frame ones; the method was immunoSEQ multiplex PCR. V, J and clone size are taken as reported in that table, and D and trimming were inferred from the DNA itself. The data show approximately 300,000 clones, 70% to 90% seen once. The sequenced material came from PBMCs or T cells enriched from blood (not recorded which). This clonotype was obtained from a woman in her 30s who had recovered from COVID-19.

The CDR3 DNA sequence: TGTGCCAGCAGTTACACCCAGCAGGGGGGCACTGAAGCTTTCTTT. Protein sequence: CASSYTQQGGTEAFF. The V call is TRBV6-5, the J call TRBJ1-1, with 7 bases lining up with TRBD1. The CDR3 spans 15 residues. Trimming cost V 2 bases and J 4 bases; bases outside gene matches: 7. In germline, CDR1 is MNHEY, CDR2 SVGAGI.